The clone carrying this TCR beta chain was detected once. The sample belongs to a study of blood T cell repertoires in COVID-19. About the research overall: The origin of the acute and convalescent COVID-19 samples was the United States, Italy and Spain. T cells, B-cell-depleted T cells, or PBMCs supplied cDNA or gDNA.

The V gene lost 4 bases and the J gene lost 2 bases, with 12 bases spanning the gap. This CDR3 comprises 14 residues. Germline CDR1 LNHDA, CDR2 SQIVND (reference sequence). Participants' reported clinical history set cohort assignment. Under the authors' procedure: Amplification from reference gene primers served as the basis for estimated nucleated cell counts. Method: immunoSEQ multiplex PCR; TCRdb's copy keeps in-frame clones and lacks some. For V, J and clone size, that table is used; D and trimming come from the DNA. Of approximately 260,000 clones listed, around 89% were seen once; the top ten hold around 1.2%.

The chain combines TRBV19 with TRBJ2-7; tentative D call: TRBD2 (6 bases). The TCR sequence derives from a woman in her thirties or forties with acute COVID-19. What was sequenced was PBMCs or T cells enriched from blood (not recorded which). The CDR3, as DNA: TGTGCCAGTAGTAACGGTGGGAGGACCTACGAGCAGTACTTC. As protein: CASSNGGRTYEQYF.